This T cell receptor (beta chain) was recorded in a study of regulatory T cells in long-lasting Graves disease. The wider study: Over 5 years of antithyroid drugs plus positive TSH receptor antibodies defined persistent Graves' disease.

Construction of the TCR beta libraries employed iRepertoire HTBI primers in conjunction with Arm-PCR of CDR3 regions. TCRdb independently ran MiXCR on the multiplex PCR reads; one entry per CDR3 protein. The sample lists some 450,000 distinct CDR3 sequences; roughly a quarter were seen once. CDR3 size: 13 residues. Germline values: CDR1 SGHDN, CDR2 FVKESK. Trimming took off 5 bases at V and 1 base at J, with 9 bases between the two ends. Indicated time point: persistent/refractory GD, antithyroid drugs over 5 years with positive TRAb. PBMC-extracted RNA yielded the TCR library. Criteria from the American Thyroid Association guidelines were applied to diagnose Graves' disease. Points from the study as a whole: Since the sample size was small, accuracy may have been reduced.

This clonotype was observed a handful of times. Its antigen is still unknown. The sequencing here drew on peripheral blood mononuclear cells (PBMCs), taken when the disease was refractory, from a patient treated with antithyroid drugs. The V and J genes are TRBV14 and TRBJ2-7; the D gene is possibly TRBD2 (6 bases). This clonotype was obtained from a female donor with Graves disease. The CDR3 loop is CASSREVSYEQYF. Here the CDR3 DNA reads TGTGCCAGCAGCAGGGAGGTGTCCTACGAGCAGTACTTC.